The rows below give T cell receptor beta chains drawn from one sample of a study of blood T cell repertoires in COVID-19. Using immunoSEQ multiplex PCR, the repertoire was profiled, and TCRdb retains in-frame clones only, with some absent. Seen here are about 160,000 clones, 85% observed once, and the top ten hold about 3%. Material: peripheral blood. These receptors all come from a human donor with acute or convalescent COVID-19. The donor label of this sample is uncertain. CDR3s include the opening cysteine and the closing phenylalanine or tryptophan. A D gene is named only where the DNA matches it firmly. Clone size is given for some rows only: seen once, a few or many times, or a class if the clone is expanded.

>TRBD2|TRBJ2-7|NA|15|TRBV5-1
TGCGCCAGCAGCCTGGGCTCGGGGGGAAGGGGCGAGCAGTACTTC
CASSLGSGGRGEQYF
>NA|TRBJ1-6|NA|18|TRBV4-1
TGCGCCAGCAGCCAATCTTTGGAGGGGAGCTCCTATAATTCACCCCTCCACTTT
CASSQSLEGSSYNSPLHF
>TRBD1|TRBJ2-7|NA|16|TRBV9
TGTGCCAGCAGCGTAGATCCGGGACAGGGGGCGCGAGAGCAGTACTTC
CASSVDPGQGAREQYF
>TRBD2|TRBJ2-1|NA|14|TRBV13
TGTGCCAGCATTCTAGCGGGGGGGCCCCATGAGCAGTTCTTC
CASILAGGPHEQFF
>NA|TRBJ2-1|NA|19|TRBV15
TGTGCCACCAGCAGAGATACTAAAGGGGGAGCAGGCTCCTACAATGAGCAGTTCTTC
CATSRDTKGGAGSYNEQFF
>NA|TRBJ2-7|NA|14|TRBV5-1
TGCGCCAGCAGCCTCACAGAGCTTTTTTACGAGCAGTACTTC
CASSLTELFYEQYF
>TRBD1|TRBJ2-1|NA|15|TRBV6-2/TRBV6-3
TGTGCCAGCAGTTACTCGACAGGGGGTGTAAATGAGCAGTTCTTC
CASSYSTGGVNEQFF
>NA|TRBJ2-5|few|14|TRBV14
TGTGCCAGCAGCCTATTAGCAGGGGCAGAGACCCAGTACTTC
CASSLLAGAETQYF
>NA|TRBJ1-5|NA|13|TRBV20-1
TGCAGTGCTAGTTTACAGAGCAATCAGCCCCAGCATTTT
CSASLQSNQPQHF
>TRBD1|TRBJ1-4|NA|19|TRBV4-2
TGTGCCAGCAGCCAAAAAACGGGCCCCGGGACAGGTCGAGATGAAAAACTGTTTTTT
CASSQKTGPGTGRDEKLFF
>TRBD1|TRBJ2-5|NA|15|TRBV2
TGTGCCAGCAGTGACCCGGAAAGGGGGCGAGAGACCCAGTACTTC
CASSDPERGRETQYF
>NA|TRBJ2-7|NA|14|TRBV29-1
TGCAGCGTTGAGGGGGGTAGTCTCTCCTACGAGCAGTACTTC
CSVEGGSLSYEQYF
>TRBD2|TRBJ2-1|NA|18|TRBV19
TGTGCCAGTAGTCTCAATGGACTAGCGGGGTTAACCTACAATGAGCAGTTCTTC
CASSLNGLAGLTYNEQFF
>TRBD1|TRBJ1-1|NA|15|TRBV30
TGTGCCGGGACAGGGGTCGGGTGGTTTGACACTGAAGCTTTCTTT
CAGTGVGWFDTEAFF
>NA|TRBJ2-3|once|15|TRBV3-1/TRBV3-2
TGTGCCAGCAGCCAAGATGCGGCTAGCACAGATACGCAGTATTTT
CASSQDAASTDTQYF
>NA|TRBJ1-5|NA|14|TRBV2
TGTGCCAGCAGTGACCGGGTTACCAATCAGCCCCAGCATTTT
CASSDRVTNQPQHF
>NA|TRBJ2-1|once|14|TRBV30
TGTGCCTGGAGTCCTGGCCTTCGGTCGCGGGAGCAGTTCTTC
CAWSPGLRSREQFF
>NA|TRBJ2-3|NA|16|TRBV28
TGTGCCAGCAGTTCGCTGGACAGGGACTACACAGATACGCAGTATTTT
CASSSLDRDYTDTQYF
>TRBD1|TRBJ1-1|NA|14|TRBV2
TGTGCCAGCAGTGCGGGACAGCGGAACACTGAAGCTTTCTTT
CASSAGQRNTEAFF
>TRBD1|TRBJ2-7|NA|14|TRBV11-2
TGTGCCAGCAGCTTCGGTGGGACAGTTTACGAGCAGTACTTC
CASSFGGTVYEQYF
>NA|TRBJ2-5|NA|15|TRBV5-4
TGTGCCAGCAGCTTGGCGGGCTTAGGGGAAGAGACCCAGTACTTC
CASSLAGLGEETQYF
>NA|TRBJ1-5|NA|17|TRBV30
TGTGCCTGGAGTGTACCAGGCCCTCCTGCCCCTAATCAGCCCCAGCATTTT
CAWSVPGPPAPNQPQHF
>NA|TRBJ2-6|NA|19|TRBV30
TGTGCCTGGCGTGTCCATGGTCTCGAAGTTGAGGCGCGGGCCAACGTCCTGACTTTC
CAWRVHGLEVEARANVLTF
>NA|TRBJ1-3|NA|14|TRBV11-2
TGTGCCAGCAGCTTAGTGGACAGCGGAAACACCATATATTTT
CASSLVDSGNTIYF
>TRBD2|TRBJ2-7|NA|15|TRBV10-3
TGTGCCGCACGCTCCCCCCGGGACTACTACAACGAGCAGTACTTC
CAARSPRDYYNEQYF
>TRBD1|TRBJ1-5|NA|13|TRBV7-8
TGTGCCAGCAGCCGACAGGGAAATCAGCCCCAGCATTTT
CASSRQGNQPQHF
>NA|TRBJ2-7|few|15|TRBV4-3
TGCGCCAGCAGCCAAGATTCGACAGGTCCCTACGAGCAGTACTTC
CASSQDSTGPYEQYF
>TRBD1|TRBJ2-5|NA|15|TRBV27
TGTGCCAGCAGTCCGGGACAGGGAATGCTAGAGACCCAGTACTTC
CASSPGQGMLETQYF
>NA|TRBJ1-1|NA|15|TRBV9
TGTGCCAGCAGCGCATTAAGGAGGTTGGACACTGAAGCTTTCTTT
CASSALRRLDTEAFF
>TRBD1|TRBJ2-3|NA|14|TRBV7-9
TGTGCCAGCAGCCAGGGACAGAGCACAGATACGCAGTATTTT
CASSQGQSTDTQYF
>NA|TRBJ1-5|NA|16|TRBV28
TGTGCCAGCAGTGGAATGGGCTCGATGGGCAATCAGCCCCAGCATTTT
CASSGMGSMGNQPQHF
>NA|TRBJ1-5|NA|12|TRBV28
TGTGCCAGCACTTCAGGGGATCAGCCCCAGCATTTT
CASTSGDQPQHF
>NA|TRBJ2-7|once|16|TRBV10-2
TGCGCCAGCAGTGAGTCGGGGCCTAAAACGGCGTGGGAGCAGTACTTC
CASSESGPKTAWEQYF
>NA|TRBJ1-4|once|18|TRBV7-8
TGTGCCAGCAGCCCCAGAAGCCCAATGGACAGATGGAATGAAAAACTGTTTTTT
CASSPRSPMDRWNEKLFF
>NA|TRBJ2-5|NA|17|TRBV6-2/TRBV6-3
TGTGCCAGCAGTTATGAGAGGAGGGGCGCGCTGTCAGAGACCCAGTACTTC
CASSYERRGALSETQYF
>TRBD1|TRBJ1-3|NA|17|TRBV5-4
TGTGCCAGCAGCCCCCGACAGGGAAGATCCTCTGGAAACACCATATATTTT
CASSPRQGRSSGNTIYF
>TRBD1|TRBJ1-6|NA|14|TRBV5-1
TGCGCCAGCAGCCAGGGACAGGGATCTTCACCCCTCCACTTT
CASSQGQGSSPLHF
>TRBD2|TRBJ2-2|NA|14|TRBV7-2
TGTGCCAGCAACTCGGGACTAGCGACCGGGGAGCTGTTTTTT
CASNSGLATGELFF
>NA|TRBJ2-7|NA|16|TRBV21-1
TGTGCCAGCAGCAAAAGGTGCGGAGTTGTAACCTACGAGCAGTACTTC
CASSKRCGVVTYEQYF
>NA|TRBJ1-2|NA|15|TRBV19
TGTGCCAGTAGTAACCCCGTCTCAAACCCGGGTAGCTACACCTTC
CASSNPVSNPGSYTF
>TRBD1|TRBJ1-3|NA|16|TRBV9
TGTGCCAGCAGCGCTACAGGGGGCCTCTCTGGAAACACCATATATTTT
CASSATGGLSGNTIYF
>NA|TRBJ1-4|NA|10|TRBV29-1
TGCAGCGCGAGGGGTGAAAAACTGTTTTTT
CSARGEKLFF
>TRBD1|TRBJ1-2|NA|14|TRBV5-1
TGCGCCAGCAGCTTGGGGCAGGGGGACTATGGCTACACCTTC
CASSLGQGDYGYTF
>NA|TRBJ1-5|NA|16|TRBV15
TGTGCCACCAGCAGCCGACAGGTCTTTAGCAATCAGCCCCAGCATTTT
CATSSRQVFSNQPQHF
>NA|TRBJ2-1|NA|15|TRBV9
TGTGCCAGCAGCGCCCAAGGAGGGTCCTACAATGAGCAGTTCTTC
CASSAQGGSYNEQFF
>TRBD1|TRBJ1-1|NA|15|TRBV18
TGTGCCAGCTCACCTGGACAGGTGCTTAACACTGAAGCTTTCTTT
CASSPGQVLNTEAFF
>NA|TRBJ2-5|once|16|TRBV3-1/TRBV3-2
TGTGCCAGTAGCCAACCTGAAAGGGGGTCCCAAGAGACCCAGTACTTC
CASSQPERGSQETQYF
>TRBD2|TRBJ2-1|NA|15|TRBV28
TGTGCCAGCAGCCCCAGCGGGGGAACCTACAATGAGCAGTTCTTC
CASSPSGGTYNEQFF
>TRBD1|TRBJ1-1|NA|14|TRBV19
TGTGCCACCATCAGAAGGGGGCGCGGGGCTGAAGCTTTCTTT
CATIRRGRGAEAFF
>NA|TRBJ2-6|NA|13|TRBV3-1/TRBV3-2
TGTGCCAGCAGTCCTAACGGGGCCAACGTCCTGACTTTC
CASSPNGANVLTF
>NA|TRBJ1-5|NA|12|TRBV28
TGTGCCAGCAACCTCCCTGGGGCGCCCCAGCATTTT
CASNLPGAPQHF
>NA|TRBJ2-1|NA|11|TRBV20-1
TGCAGTGCTCTAGCCCACAATGAGCAGTTCTTC
CSALAHNEQFF
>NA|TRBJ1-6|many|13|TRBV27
TGTGCCAGCAGTAGCCGGGGTACTTCACCCCTCCACTTT
CASSSRGTSPLHF
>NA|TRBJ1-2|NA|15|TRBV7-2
TGTGCCAGCAGCTCCCGGACAGCTTTAAACTATGGCTACACCTTC
CASSSRTALNYGYTF
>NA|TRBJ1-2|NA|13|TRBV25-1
TGTGCCAGCAGCCTACGGGGGGCGAATGGCTACACCTTC
CASSLRGANGYTF
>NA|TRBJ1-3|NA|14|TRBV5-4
TGTGCCAGCAGCTTCCAAGGGGATTTAAACACCATATATTTT
CASSFQGDLNTIYF
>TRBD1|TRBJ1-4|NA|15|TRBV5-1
TGCGCCAGCAGCTCAGGGACAGCTCATAATGAAAAACTGTTTTTT
CASSSGTAHNEKLFF
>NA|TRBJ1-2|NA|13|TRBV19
TGTGCCAGTACCTTTCGTCGTAACTATGGCTACACCTTC
CASTFRRNYGYTF
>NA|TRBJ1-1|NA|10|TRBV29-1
TGCAGCGTTGCGGTCACTGAAGCTTTCTTT
CSVAVTEAFF
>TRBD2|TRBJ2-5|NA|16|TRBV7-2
TGTGCCAGCAGCTACACCGGGACTAGCGGGCCAGAGACCCAGTACTTC
CASSYTGTSGPETQYF